Each of the 2 T cell receptor beta chains below was sequenced from the same sample in a study of CD8+ T cells in alopecia areata. Reverse transcribed after extraction, RNA yielded cDNA as the sequencing template. The assay was immunoSEQ multiplex PCR, and TCRdb's table has in-frame clones only and misses some. The profile shows about 180,000 clones, approximately 62% of them singletons. Sequencing used CD4+ T cells sorted from blood, obtained at week 0. These receptors originate from a human donor with alopecia areata.

This clone was picked up a small number of times. The CDR3 here is CSVDRQNGYTF. The CDR3 DNA is TGCAGCGTCGACCGACAGAACGGCTACACCTTC. V and J are TRBV29-1 and TRBJ1-2, with a tentative D call TRBD1 (5 bases). V lost 6 bases and J 8 bases, leaving 13 bases between the germline ends. Germline CDR1 SQVTM, CDR2 ANQGSEA. The CDR3 runs 11 residues.

This clone was seen a handful of times. The chain couples TRBV7-8 to TRBJ2-3; 7 bases agree with TRBD1. The CDR3 covers 15 residues. The junction had 6 bases not matched to a gene; V was cut back by 4 bases and J by 2 bases. The germline gives CDR1 SGHVS, CDR2 FQNEAQ. CDR3 bases: TGTGCCAGCAGCTCGGACAGGATCCACACAGATACGCAGTATTTT. Translating it yields CASSSDRIHTDTQYF.